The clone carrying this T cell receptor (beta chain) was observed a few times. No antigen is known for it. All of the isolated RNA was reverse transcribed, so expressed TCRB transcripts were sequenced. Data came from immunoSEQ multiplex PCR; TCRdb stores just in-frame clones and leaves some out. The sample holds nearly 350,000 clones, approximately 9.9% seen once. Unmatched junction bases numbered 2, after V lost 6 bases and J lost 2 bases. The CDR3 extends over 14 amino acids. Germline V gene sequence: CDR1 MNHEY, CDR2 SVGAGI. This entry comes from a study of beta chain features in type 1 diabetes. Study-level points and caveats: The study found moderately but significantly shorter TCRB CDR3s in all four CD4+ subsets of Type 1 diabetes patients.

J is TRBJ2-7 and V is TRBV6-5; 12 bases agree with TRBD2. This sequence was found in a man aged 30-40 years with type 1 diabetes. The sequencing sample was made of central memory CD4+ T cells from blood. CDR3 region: CASSLAGGTYEQYF. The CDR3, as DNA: TGTGCCAGCAGCCTAGCGGGGGGGACCTACGAGCAGTACTTC.